This record concerns one T cell receptor (beta chain) sequence. These data belong to a study of T cell changes during pregnancy in multiple sclerosis. Sequenced by immunoSEQ multiplex PCR; TCRdb stores in-frame clones only, minus some. This sample carries approximately 40,000 clones, about 87% of them seen once, and the ten largest clones take over 5%. Germline values: CDR1 GTSNPN, CDR2 SVGIG (reference sequence). The CDR3 contains 15 residues. V lost 3 bases, J lost 3 bases, and 6 bases stayed unmatched. This specimen consisted of peripheral blood, obtained in the first trimester of pregnancy. The sequence was collected from a female donor in good health, enrolled as a control in a pregnancy study. The chain has TRBV30 and TRBJ1-5; 9 nucleotides match TRBD1. CDR3 sequence reads: CAWRKQGAVNQPQHF. The CDR3, as DNA: TGTGCCTGGAGAAAACAGGGGGCCGTCAATCAGCCCCAGCATTTT. Supplemented by reference TRBV30 and TRBJ1-5, the full variable domain reads SQTIHQWPATLVQPVGSPLSLECTVEGTSNPNLYWYRQAAGRGLQLLFYSVGIGQISSEVPQNLSASRPQDRQFILSSKKLLLSDSGFYLCAWRKQGAVNQPQHFGDGTRLSIL.